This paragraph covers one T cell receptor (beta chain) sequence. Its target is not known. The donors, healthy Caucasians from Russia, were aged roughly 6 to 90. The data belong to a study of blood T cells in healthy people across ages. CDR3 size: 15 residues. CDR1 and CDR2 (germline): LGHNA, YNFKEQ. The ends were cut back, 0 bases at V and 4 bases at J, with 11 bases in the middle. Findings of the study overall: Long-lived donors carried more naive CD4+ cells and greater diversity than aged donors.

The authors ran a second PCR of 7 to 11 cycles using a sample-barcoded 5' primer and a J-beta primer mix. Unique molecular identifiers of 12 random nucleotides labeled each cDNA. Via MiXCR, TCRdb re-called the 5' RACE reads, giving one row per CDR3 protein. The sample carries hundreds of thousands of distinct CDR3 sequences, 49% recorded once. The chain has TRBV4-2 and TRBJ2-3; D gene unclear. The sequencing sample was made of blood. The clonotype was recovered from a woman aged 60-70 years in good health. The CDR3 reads CASSQDNFLADTQYF. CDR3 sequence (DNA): TGTGCCAGCAGCCAAGATAACTTTTTGGCAGATACGCAGTATTTT.